The 32 T cell receptor beta chains given below trace back to one sample, sequenced in a study of blood T cell repertoires in COVID-19. The method was immunoSEQ multiplex PCR; TCRdb's version includes in-frame clones alone and lacks a portion of them. This sample yields a few hundred thousand clones, of which over 75% are seen a single time; roughly 13% belongs to the top ten. Material: peripheral blood. Every receptor here comes from a human donor in a cohort sampled during active COVID-19.

V gene TRBV2 combines with J gene TRBJ2-3; 14 bases align to TRBD2. The CDR3 totals 16 residues. The J segment lost 4 bases and the V segment lost 6 bases, leaving 6 bases of the junction unmatched. Germline V gives CDR1 SNHLY, CDR2 FYNNEI. CDR3 DNA sequence: TGTGCCAGCAGGGGGGGGACTAGCGGGAGTGCAGATACGCAGTATTTT. Its protein product is CASRGGTSGSADTQYF.

The chain employs TRBV7-3 and TRBJ2-5; 9 bases map to TRBD2. V lost 2 bases, J lost 4 bases, and 5 bases stayed unmatched. The CDR3 totals 15 residues. CDR1 is SGHTA, CDR2 FQGTGA, per germline. The CDR3 coding sequence is TGTGCCAGCAGCTTACAAGCGGGGGGCGGAGAGACCCAGTACTTC. Translation gives CASSLQAGGGETQYF.

The CDR3 DNA sequence: TGTGCCAGCAGCTTGGAGGGGACAGATACGCAGTATTTT. This codes for CASSLEGTDTQYF. V is TRBV5-4 and J is TRBJ2-3; D might be TRBD1 (5 bases). CDR3 length: 13 residues. Germline loops: CDR1 SGHNT, CDR2 YYREEE (reference sequence). Trimming took 0 bases from V and 3 from J, leaving 5 bases between them.

The V gene is TRBV11-2, the J gene TRBJ1-1; D is unclear. The CDR3 extends over 16 amino acids. Germline-derived CDR1 and CDR2 are SGHAT and FQNNGV. Trimming shortened V by 0 bases and J by 4 bases, and 15 bases separated the two germline ends. The CDR3 nucleotides are TGTGCCAGCAGCTTAGATTACGGGGTTGGGAGCACTGAAGCTTTCTTT. It yields the protein CASSLDYGVGSTEAFF.

This chain uses TRBV27 with TRBJ2-2; D gene unclear. Trimming took off 5 bases at V and 3 bases at J, with 4 bases between the two ends. Germline CDR1 and CDR2: MNHEY and SMNVEV (reference sequence). CDR3 size: 12 residues. The CDR3 region is CASSPYTGELFF. The CDR3 DNA reads as TGTGCCAGCAGTCCCTACACCGGGGAGCTGTTTTTT.

This clone was recorded only once. This chain links TRBV28 with TRBJ2-3, with 13 bases that match TRBD2. This CDR3 is built from 17 residues. The trim removed 4 bases at V and 5 bases at J, leaving 9 bases unmatched. Germline values: CDR1 MDHEN, CDR2 SYDVKM. CDR3 DNA sequence: TGTGCCAGCAGTTCAATCGCTGGACTAGCGGGGGTAGATACGCAGTATTTT. Its translation: CASSSIAGLAGVDTQYF.

CDR3 residues: CASSQTAGSGELFF. DNA for the CDR3: TGCGCCAGCAGCCAAACGGCAGGGTCCGGGGAGCTGTTTTTT. V and J are TRBV5-1 and TRBJ2-2; D is perhaps TRBD1 (5 bases). Germline V gene data show CDR1 as SGHRS and CDR2 as YFSETQ. The CDR3 runs 14 residues. V lost 4 bases, J lost 6 bases, and 13 bases lay in between.

The chain carries TRBV5-1 and TRBJ2-3, with D perhaps matching TRBD1 (6 bases). V was cut by 0 bases and J by 5 bases, with 10 bases left in between. Germline V gene data show CDR1 as SGHRS and CDR2 as YFSETQ. The CDR3 has 14 amino acids. The DNA of the CDR3 is TGCGCCAGCAGCTTGGGGACAGAGGGAGATACGCAGTATTTT. This translates into CASSLGTEGDTQYF.

The genes are TRBV7-9 and TRBJ2-1; D is possibly TRBD1 (6 bases). Deletions cut 8 bases from V and 4 bases from J, with 18 bases between. This CDR3 has 15 amino acids. Germline assignment: CDR1 SEHNR and CDR2 FQNEAQ (reference sequence). CDR3 coding DNA: TGTGCCAGCGGGTTTAAGGACAGTCAATACAATGAGCAGTTCTTC. Protein product: CASGFKDSQYNEQFF.

This chain uses TRBV28 with TRBJ1-2, with D perhaps matching TRBD1 (5 bases). Per germline, CDR1 MDHEN and CDR2 SYDVKM. With 3 bases removed from V and 4 bases from J, the gap between germline ends came to 12 bases. The length of the CDR3 is 14 residues. The CDR3 DNA follows: TGTGCCAGCAGTTTTTCTAGGGGCGGCTATGGCTACACCTTC. Translated, it gives CASSFSRGGYGYTF.

The genes are TRBV3-1 (or the pseudogene TRBV3-2) and TRBJ1-2; maybe TRBD1 (6 bases). CDR3 length: 14 residues. V was clipped by 1 base and J by 4 bases, with 10 bases between them. Germline V gene sequence: CDR1 LGHDT, CDR2 YNNKEL (reference sequence). CDR3: CASSQGEGGYGYTF. The CDR3 DNA reads TGTGCCAGCAGCCAAGGGGAAGGGGGCTATGGCTACACCTTC.

This chain connects TRBV18 to TRBJ2-7, with a possible D match to TRBD2 (7 bases). The CDR3 sequence is 14 residues long. V shed 8 bases and J shed 5 bases, with 19 bases lying between them. The germline V gene encodes CDR1 KGHSH and CDR2 LQKENI. The CDR3 nucleotides read TGTGCCAGCGCCCCCGAGGGGGGGGCCGACGAGCAGTACTTC. This codes for CASAPEGGADEQYF.

The rearrangement uses TRBV6-2 or TRBV6-3 and TRBJ1-1; TRBD1 is a possible D gene (5 bases). The CDR3 has 15 residues. Germline CDR1 and CDR2: MNHEY and SVGEGT. Trimming shortened V by 5 bases and J by 4 bases, and 17 bases separated the two germline ends. Here the CDR3 reads CASSTRTGFRTEAFF. The CDR3 coding sequence is TGTGCCAGCAGTACCCGAACAGGTTTTCGCACTGAAGCTTTCTTT.

Only a few counts were recorded for this clone. The genes are TRBV18 and TRBJ1-5, with 8 bases aligning to TRBD1. This CDR3 spans 16 amino acids. With 6 bases clipped from V and 6 bases from J, the junction kept 13 bases outside the gene matches. Germline V gives CDR1 KGHSH, CDR2 LQKENI. The CDR3 DNA follows: TGTGCCAGCTCGTACACTGCGGACAGGGTGGGTCAGCCCCAGCATTTT. It is translated as CASSYTADRVGQPQHF.

The genes are TRBV29-1 and TRBJ2-3; D is perhaps TRBD2 (5 bases). CDR3 length: 11 residues. V was clipped by 7 bases and J by 3 bases, with 8 bases between them. CDR1 and CDR2 (germline): SQVTM, ANQGSEA. Here the CDR3 reads CSGRRTDTQYF. Written as DNA, the CDR3 is TGCAGCGGACGGAGGACAGATACGCAGTATTTT.

This sequence joins TRBV3-1 (or the pseudogene TRBV3-2) and TRBJ1-6, with 9 bases that match TRBD1. The V and J ends lost 0 bases and 6 bases, in that order; junction bases with no gene match: 0. Germline CDR1 LGHDT, CDR2 YNNKEL (reference sequence). The CDR3 is made up of 15 amino acids. DNA for the CDR3: TGTGCCAGCAGCCAAGAGGGACAGGGTAATTCACCCCTCCACTTT. Translation gives CASSQEGQGNSPLHF.

CDR3 in amino acids: CASSTTGTYGNTIYF. The CDR3 bases are TGTGCCAGCAGTACTACCGGGACTTATGGAAACACCATATATTTT. The chain employs TRBV27 and TRBJ1-3; D perhaps matches TRBD1 (5 bases). The CDR3 loop spans 15 amino acids. Germline loops: CDR1 MNHEY, CDR2 SMNVEV (reference sequence). With 5 bases removed from V and 3 bases from J, the gap between germline ends came to 14 bases.

The chain uses TRBV28 and TRBJ2-7; 7 bases are shared with TRBD2. The CDR3 sequence is 16 residues long. Per the germline V gene, CDR1 is MDHEN and CDR2 is SYDVKM. V lost 5 bases and J lost 0; bases outside the gene matches: 10. CDR3 nucleotide sequence: TGTGCCAGCAGTGGAATAGCGGGCCGAAGCTCCTACGAGCAGTACTTC. Translation: CASSGIAGRSSYEQYF.

This chain uses TRBV24-1 with TRBJ2-7, with TRBD1 matching 7 bases. Per germline, CDR1 KGHDR and CDR2 SFDVKD. Trimming cost V 3 bases and J 8 bases; bases outside gene matches: 6. The CDR3 loop spans 13 amino acids. The CDR3 protein is CATSDPDREKQYF. Here the CDR3 DNA reads TGTGCCACCAGTGATCCCGACAGGGAGAAGCAGTACTTC.

The chain's CDR3 is CAWGTGGDYGYTF. DNA for the CDR3: TGTGCCTGGGGGACAGGGGGGGACTATGGCTACACCTTC. The rearrangement links TRBV30 to TRBJ1-2, with 11 bases lining up with TRBD1. Unmatched junction bases numbered 2, after V lost 5 bases and J lost 3 bases. The CDR3 extends over 13 amino acids. Per the germline V gene, CDR1 is GTSNPN and CDR2 is SVGIG (reference sequence). The full variable domain, in which reference TRBV30 and TRBJ1-2 provide the parts outside the CDR3, is SQTIHQWPATLVQPVGSPLSLECTVEGTSNPNLYWYRQAAGRGLQLLFYSVGIGQISSEVPQNLSASRPQDRQFILSSKKLLLSDSGFYLCAWGTGGDYGYTFGSGTRLTVV.

The genes are TRBV15 and TRBJ2-5, with a weak D call TRBD1 (5 bases). The germline V gene has CDR1 LNHNV and CDR2 YYDKDF (reference sequence). Trimming took off 0 bases at V and 1 base at J, with 12 bases between the two ends. The CDR3 contains 16 residues. The CDR3 coding sequence is TGTGCCACCAGCAGAGATCGACAGCTACCCCAAGAGACCCAGTACTTC. Translated, it gives CATSRDRQLPQETQYF.

This clone was counted at least ten times. The chain joins TRBV19 to TRBJ1-2, with D maybe TRBD1 (5 bases). The V gene's germline CDR1 is LNHDA and CDR2 SQIVND (reference sequence). There are 15 residues in the CDR3. V lost 2 bases, J lost 3 bases, and 13 bases lay in between. This CDR3 reads CASSINRQSYYGYTF. The CDR3 DNA sequence: TGTGCCAGTAGTATAAACCGACAGAGTTACTATGGCTACACCTTC. The whole variable domain, remainder taken from reference TRBV19 and TRBJ1-2, is DGGITQSPKYLFRKEGQNVTLSCEQNLNHDAMYWYRQDPGQGLRLIYYSQIVNDFQKGDIAEGYSVSREKKESFPLTVTSAQKNPTAFYLCASSINRQSYYGYTFGSGTRLTVV.

V and J are TRBV2 and TRBJ1-2; D gene uncertain. From germline, CDR1 is SNHLY and CDR2 FYNNEI. V was shortened by 3 bases and J by 4 bases, with 9 bases between the two germline ends. This CDR3 is built from 13 residues. Written as DNA, the CDR3 is TGTGCCAGCAGTGAGGTCACCGGCTATGGCTACACCTTC. It is translated as CASSEVTGYGYTF.

The chain combines TRBV12-3 or TRBV12-4 with TRBJ1-6; no clear D gene. The CDR3 consists of 12 residues. V was pared by 6 bases and J by 14 bases, with 14 bases between. The CDR3 region is CASSPGELSLHF. The CDR3 nucleotides are TGTGCCAGCAGCCCCGGGGAGCTTTCCCTCCACTTT.

As to this clone: The germline gene is not matched at one end of the junction; a read error may be the cause. The V gene is TRBV19, the J gene TRBJ1-1; 7 bases fit TRBD1. The V gene's germline CDR1 is LNHDA and CDR2 SQIVND (reference sequence). CDR3 length equals 12 residues. Here the CDR3 DNA reads TGTGCCAGTAGTCTAGACAGGGTTGAAGCTTTCTTT. Protein sequence: CASSLDRVEAFF.

The CDR3 DNA is TGCGCCAGCAGCTTGGGTCAGTTCACAGATACGCAGTATTTT. Translation gives CASSLGQFTDTQYF. This sequence joins TRBV5-1 and TRBJ2-3; no firm D call. The CDR3 totals 14 residues. V gave up 0 bases and J gave up 2 bases, with 7 bases separating them. Germline-derived CDR1 and CDR2 are SGHRS and YFSETQ.

V is TRBV27 and J is TRBJ2-3, with 8 bases fitting TRBD2. Germline trimming cut 6 bases from V and 4 bases from J; bases unmatched to any gene: 12. The CDR3 contains 16 residues. The germline gives CDR1 MNHEY, CDR2 SMNVEV (reference sequence). CDR3 loop: CASRPGRGAGADTQYF. The CDR3 DNA reads TGTGCCAGCAGACCCGGGCGGGGGGCTGGAGCAGATACGCAGTATTTT.

This clone came up once. This chain uses TRBV10-3 with TRBJ2-3, with 9 bases aligning to TRBD1. The V gene end was trimmed by 5 bases and the J gene end by 3 bases; junction bases not matched to a gene: 6. The CDR3 has 15 amino acids. In germline, CDR1 is ENHRY, CDR2 SYGVKD. CDR3 sequence reads: CAISPLGQGTDTQYF. The CDR3 region has the DNA TGTGCCATCAGTCCCCTTGGACAGGGGACAGATACGCAGTATTTT.

The V and J genes are TRBV7-8 and TRBJ2-3; 8 positions match TRBD2. CDR1 is SGHVS and CDR2 is FQNEAQ in the germline V gene. Trimming cost V 6 bases and J 3 bases; bases outside gene matches: 8. This CDR3 is built from 15 residues. CDR3 sequence reads: CASRGFGGATDTQYF. The CDR3 DNA reads as TGTGCCAGCAGGGGATTCGGGGGGGCAACAGATACGCAGTATTTT.

The chain carries TRBV18 and TRBJ2-1; 7 bases match TRBD1. CDR3 size: 14 residues. From germline, CDR1 is KGHSH and CDR2 LQKENI. Germline trimming cut 4 bases from V and 0 bases from J; bases unmatched to any gene: 0. The CDR3 reads CASSRDSSYNEQFF. The CDR3, as DNA: TGTGCCAGCTCACGGGACAGCTCCTACAATGAGCAGTTCTTC.

The chain recombines TRBV6-6 with TRBJ1-4, with unresolved D. V was cut by 7 bases and J by 7 bases, with 22 bases left in between. This CDR3 region has 16 residues. CDR1 and CDR2 from the germline V gene are MNHNY and SVGAGI (reference sequence). CDR3 nucleotide sequence: TGTGCCAGCATTGAGAACAGCCTTCAAGAGGGTGAAAAACTGTTTTTT. Amino acids: CASIENSLQEGEKLFF.

V is TRBV28 and J is TRBJ2-7, with D possibly being TRBD1 (6 bases). The V end was cut by 6 bases, the J end by 2 bases, with 17 bases between. The CDR3 has 15 residues. Germline values: CDR1 MDHEN, CDR2 SYDVKM. The CDR3 here is CASRPAGTPTYEQYF. The CDR3 nucleotides read TGTGCCAGCAGACCCGCTGGGACACCAACCTACGAGCAGTACTTC.